This TCR beta chain was recorded in a study of T cell responses to AZD1222 COVID-19 vaccine. Study observations and caveats: With dominance at 160-218 and 743-854, vaccine-associated CD4 TCRs spanned spike. Donors in the cohort were predominantly white British and more often female, and clonal diversity was possibly underestimated.

With respect to this clone: Its matching antigen is unknown.

Sequencing used immunoSEQ multiplex PCR; TCRdb keeps in-frame clones, though not all of them. The sample comprises some 100,000 clones, about 86% of which are singletons, and 1.4% rests with the top ten. The CDR3 runs 16 residues. The sequencing here drew on peripheral blood, taken on day 0 of AZD1222 vaccination. The J gene is TRBJ1-5, the V gene TRBV21-1. TRBV21-1 is a listed pseudogene. This receptor was obtained from an adult in good health. The CDR3 is CASSKARGATNQPQHF. The DNA of the CDR3 is TGTGCCAGCAGCAAAGCGCGGGGGGCTACCAATCAGCCCCAGCATTTT.